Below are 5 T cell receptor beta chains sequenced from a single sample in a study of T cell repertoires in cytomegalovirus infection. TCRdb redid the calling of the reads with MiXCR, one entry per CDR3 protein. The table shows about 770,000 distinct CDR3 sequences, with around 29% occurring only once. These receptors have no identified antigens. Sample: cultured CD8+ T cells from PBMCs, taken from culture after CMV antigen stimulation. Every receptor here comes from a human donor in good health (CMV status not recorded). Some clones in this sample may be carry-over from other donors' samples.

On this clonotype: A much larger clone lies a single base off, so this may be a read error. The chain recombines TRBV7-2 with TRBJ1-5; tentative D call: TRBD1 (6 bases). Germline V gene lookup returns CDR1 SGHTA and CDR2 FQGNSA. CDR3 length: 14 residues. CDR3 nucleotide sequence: TGTGTCAGCAGCCCACGTAGGACAGATCAGCCCCAGCATTTT. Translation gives CVSSPRRTDQPQHF.

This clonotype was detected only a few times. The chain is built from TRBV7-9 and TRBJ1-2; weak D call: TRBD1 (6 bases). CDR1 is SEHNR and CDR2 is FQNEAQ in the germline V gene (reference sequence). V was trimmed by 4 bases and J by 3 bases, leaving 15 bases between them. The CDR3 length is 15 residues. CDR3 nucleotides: TGTGCCAGCAGCTCTCCAGGGGCATTGTACTATGGCTACACCTTC. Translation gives CASSSPGALYYGYTF.

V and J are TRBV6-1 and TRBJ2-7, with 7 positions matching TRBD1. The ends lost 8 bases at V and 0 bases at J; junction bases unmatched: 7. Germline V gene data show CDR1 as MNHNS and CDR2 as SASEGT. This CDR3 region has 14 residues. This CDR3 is CASGVRDSSYEQYV. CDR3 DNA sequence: TGTGCCAGCGGGGTTAGGGACAGCTCCTACGAGCAGTACGTC.

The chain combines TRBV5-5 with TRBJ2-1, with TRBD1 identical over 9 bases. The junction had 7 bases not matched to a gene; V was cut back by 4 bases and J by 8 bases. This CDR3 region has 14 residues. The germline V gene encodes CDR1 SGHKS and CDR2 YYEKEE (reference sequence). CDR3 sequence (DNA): TGTGCCAGCAGCACGGGACAGGGTAAGGATGAGCAGTTCTTC. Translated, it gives CASSTGQGKDEQFF.

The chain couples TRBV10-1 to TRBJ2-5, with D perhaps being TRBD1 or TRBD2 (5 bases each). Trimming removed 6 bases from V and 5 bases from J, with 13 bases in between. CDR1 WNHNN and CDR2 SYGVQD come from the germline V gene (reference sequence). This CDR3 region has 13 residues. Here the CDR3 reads CASREGPMETQYF. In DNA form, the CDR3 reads TGCGCCAGCAGAGAGGGACCGATGGAGACCCAGTACTTC.